The T cell receptor (beta chain) described here comes from a study of blood T cell repertoires in COVID-19. Study-level background: PBMCs, B-cell-depleted T cells, or T cells provided the cDNA or gDNA that made up the material.

V dropped 1 base and J dropped 7 bases, with 19 bases sitting between them. Germline values: CDR1 PRHDT, CDR2 FYEKMQ (reference sequence). This CDR3 spans 16 amino acids. As processed by the authors: Cell counts per sample came from amplifying reference gene primers. Repertoires were generated with immunoSEQ multiplex PCR, while TCRdb's copy carries only in-frame clones and drops some. V, J and clone size were drawn from that table, and D and trimming were deduced from the DNA. The sample lists about 290,000 clones; around 90% were seen once. The genes are TRBV13 and TRBJ1-1; perhaps TRBD1 as D (5 bases). The material sequenced was PBMCs or T cells enriched from blood (not recorded which). This TCR was recovered from a middle-aged woman who had recovered from COVID-19. The CDR3 bases are TGTGCCAGCAGCTTAGTTGGTTTTCGGCCAGGGAATGAAGCTTTCTTT. Translated, it gives CASSLVGFRPGNEAFF.